What follows describes a single TCR beta chain. The sequenced patients had an expansion of CD8+CD57+ cells seen by flow cytometry. The enrolled patients all had severe acquired aplastic anemia. Patients were untreated when blood was sampled. Genomic DNA constituted the template upon which TCR beta VDJ and CDR3 profiling was performed. TCRdb redid the calling of the reads with MiXCR, one entry per CDR3 protein. The repertoire includes around 170,000 distinct CDR3 sequences, roughly half of them detected once, and approximately 9.7% sits in the top ten. The data are from a study of CD8+CD57+ T cells in acquired aplastic anemia. Study as a whole: Across the sorted CD4+ and CD8+ cells, DNA amounts averaged approximately 3.1 ug.

The sample taken for sequencing was sorted CD4+, CD8+, or CD8+CD57+ T cells (not recorded which) from PBMCs. This TCR was sampled from a human donor with aplastic anemia.

The CDR3 bases are TGCGCCAGCAGGGACCCAAATAGGGACGAGCAGTACTTC. It translates to CASRDPNRDEQYF. The chain joins TRBV5-1 to TRBJ2-7; D gene unclear. This CDR3 spans 13 amino acids. V lost 5 bases and J lost 5, with 14 bases in between. CDR1 is SGHRS and CDR2 is YFSETQ in the germline V gene. The entire variable domain, with the rest obtained from reference TRBV5-1 and TRBJ2-7, is as follows: KAGVTQTPRYLIKTRGQQVTLSCSPISGHRSVSWYQQTPGQGLQFLFEYFSETQRNKGNFPGRFSGRQFSNSRSEMNVSTLELGDSALYLCASRDPNRDEQYFGPGTRLTVT.